This T cell receptor beta chain was retrieved from a study of OX40 agonist ivuxolimab in advanced cancers. About the study: Administration of intravenous ivuxolimab to patients occurred every 2 weeks at 0.01 to 10 mg/kg. The study's findings and limits: It was also the case that some nonresponders had low normalized T-cell clonal expansion.

Regarding this clone: What it binds is not known.

Trimming left V 3 bases short and J 0 bases short, with 11 bases between. There are 14 residues in the CDR3. Germline CDR1 and CDR2: SQVTM and ANQGSEA. Some clones are missing from TCRdb's copy, which holds only in-frame ones; the method was immunoSEQ multiplex PCR. The sample has some 77,000 clones, around 90% seen once. The chain couples TRBV29-1 to TRBJ1-2; the D gene is possibly TRBD1 (5 bases). This sample comprised CD4+ or CD8+ T cells sorted from blood, obtained in a trial of the OX40 agonist ivuxolimab. This TCR was recovered from an adult with an advanced solid tumor such as melanoma, head and neck, liver or kidney cancer. For the CDR3, the DNA is TGCAGCGTTGATGGGGCCAGAGCTAACTATGGCTACACCTTC. Translation gives CSVDGARANYGYTF.